Presented here are 13 T cell receptor beta chains from one specimen sequenced in a study of breast tumors, draining lymph nodes, adjacent tissues. Breast cancer patients provided tissue from their axillary draining lymph nodes. TCRdb ran MiXCR on the multiplex PCR reads and lists one entry per CDR3 protein. The sample lists about 130,000 distinct CDR3 sequences, around 20% seen once, with roughly 4% in the top ten. Sequenced sample: axillary lymph node tissue. These receptors were taken from a female donor with breast cancer. Some clones in this sample may be carry-over from other donors' samples.

The table lists this clonotype with a few counts. This sequence may be a read error, since a much larger clone differs from it by one base. The CDR3 loop reads CASSLGGNYEHYF. CDR3 coding DNA: TGTGCCAGCAGTTTGGGGGGTAACTACGAGCATTACTTC. The rearrangement uses TRBV12-3 or TRBV12-4 and TRBJ2-7; D perhaps matches TRBD2 (6 bases). This CDR3 contains 13 residues.

This clonotype was seen many times. The chain uses TRBV6-2 or TRBV6-3 and TRBJ2-3, with 11 bases fitting TRBD2. Trimming at V came to 4 bases and at J to 3 bases, leaving 6 bases not matched to a gene. Germline CDR1 is MNHEY and CDR2 is SVGEGT. The CDR3 contains 16 residues. CDR3 residues: CASSSLPSGRTDTQYF. The CDR3 DNA sequence: TGTGCCAGCAGTTCCCTTCCTAGCGGGAGGACAGATACGCAGTATTTT.

This clonotype was seen at least ten times. This rearrangement joins TRBV2 to TRBJ1-6; D remains ambiguous. Per germline, CDR1 SNHLY and CDR2 FYNNEI. V lost 3 bases, J lost 8 bases, and 14 bases lay in between. The CDR3 totals 15 residues. CDR3 residues: CASSDQGSSHSPLHF. In nucleotides, the CDR3 is TGTGCCAGCAGTGATCAAGGTTCCTCTCATTCACCCCTCCACTTT.

Points on this clonotype: With a much larger clone just one base away, this may be a read error. The gene calls are TRBV6-5 and TRBJ2-1; the D gene is possibly TRBD1 (6 bases). CDR1 and CDR2 from the germline V gene are MNHEY and SVGAGI. The CDR3 length is 12 residues. CDR3 region: CASRGAYNVQFF. The CDR3 DNA reads TGTGCCAGCAGGGGGGCCTACAATGTGCAGTTCTTC.

Remarks on this clonotype: It may be a read error: a sequence one base away is much more abundant. No conserved phenylalanine or tryptophan ends this CDR3, so it is likely a read error. This chain connects TRBV19 to TRBJ2-2; D unclear. V was shortened by 6 bases and J by 5 bases, with 7 bases between the two germline ends. This CDR3 contains 12 residues. Germline V gives CDR1 LNHDA, CDR2 SQIVND (reference sequence). Here the CDR3 reads CASRKSTGELFY. The CDR3 bases are TGTGCCAGTAGGAAGAGTACCGGGGAGCTGTTTTAT.

This clonotype was picked up many times. The chain links TRBV7-9 to TRBJ1-2; 12 nucleotides agree with TRBD1. CDR3 size: 18 residues. Germline CDR1 reads SEHNR; CDR2 reads FQNEAQ (reference sequence). The V segment lost 5 bases and the J segment 3 bases; nucleotides outside the gene matches: 13. CDR3 DNA sequence: TGTGCCAGCAGCGCCGGGACAGGGGGCACCCAACGGTACTATGGCTACACCTTC. Protein: CASSAGTGGTQRYYGYTF. Together with reference TRBV7-9 and TRBJ1-2, the CDR3 gives the full variable domain: DTGVSQNPRHKITKRGQNVTFRCDPISEHNRLYWYRQTLGQGPEFLTYFQNEAQLEKSRLLSDRFSAERPKGSFSTLEIQRTEQGDSAMYLCASSAGTGGTQRYYGYTFGSGTRLTVV.

In its sample, this clonotype was seen many times. The rearrangement joins TRBV19 to TRBJ1-5; perhaps TRBD1 as D (6 bases). Germline CDR1 is LNHDA and CDR2 is SQIVND (reference sequence). The V and J ends lost 6 bases and 6 bases respectively, with 18 bases between them. This CDR3 has 15 amino acids. In DNA, the CDR3 is TGTGCCAGTAGCGAAGGGTGGGGGGGCCTTCAGCCCCAGCATTTT. This translates into CASSEGWGGLQPQHF.

This clonotype was observed many times. The rearrangement links TRBV4-2 to TRBJ2-1, with TRBD2 matching over 8 bases. There are 17 residues in the CDR3. The germline CDR1 and CDR2 sequences are LGHNA and YNFKEQ. V lost 3 bases to trimming and J lost 3 bases; unmatched junction nucleotides: 10. CDR3 residues: CASSQRGLGFRYNEQFF. CDR3 coding DNA: TGTGCCAGCAGCCAGAGGGGACTAGGGTTTCGCTACAATGAGCAGTTCTTC.

As for this clonotype: This clone may be a read error of a much larger clone one base away. The CDR3 region is CASSSRTGISTDTQYF. The CDR3, as DNA: TGTGCCAGCAGCTCCCGGACAGGGATAAGCACAGATACGCAGTATTTT. The chain combines TRBV5-5 with TRBJ2-3, with 8 bases fitting TRBD1. J gave up 0 bases and V 3 bases, and 6 bases lay outside the gene matches. Germline-derived CDR1 and CDR2 are SGHKS and YYEKEE (reference sequence). This CDR3 is 16 amino acids long.

Many counts were recorded for this clonotype. The chain employs TRBV20-1 and TRBJ2-3; 10 bases map to TRBD2. The CDR3 contains 14 residues. CDR1 DFQATT and CDR2 SNEGSKA come from the germline V gene (reference sequence). The V gene end was trimmed by 6 bases and the J gene end by 4 bases; junction bases not matched to a gene: 7. The CDR3 nucleotides read TGCAGTGCCGTTAGCGGGGGGTTCTCAGATACGCAGTATTTT. The encoded protein is CSAVSGGFSDTQYF.

Concerning this clonotype: One end of the junction fails to match germline, which may point to a read error. The rearrangement joins TRBV24-1 to TRBJ2-5; D unresolved. The CDR3 sequence is 14 residues long. Germline lookup yields CDR1 KGHDR and CDR2 SFDVKD. CDR3 in amino acids: CATSDGSSQETQCF. The CDR3 DNA sequence: TGTGCCACCAGTGATGGGTCATCACAAGAGACCCAGTGCTTC.

This clonotype was seen repeatedly, ten times or more. The chain carries TRBV20-1 and TRBJ2-3; 13 nucleotides match TRBD2. Trimming took 5 bases from V and 3 from J; bases not matched to a gene: 5. The germline CDR1 and CDR2 sequences are DFQATT and SNEGSKA (reference sequence). This CDR3 is built from 15 residues. The CDR3: CSAYGLAGDTDTQYF. CDR3 DNA sequence: TGCAGTGCTTATGGACTAGCGGGAGATACAGATACGCAGTATTTT.

This clonotype was picked up many times. This rearrangement joins TRBV28 to TRBJ2-7; the D is unclear. V lost 6 bases and J 2 bases, leaving 8 bases between the germline ends. This CDR3 has 12 residues. In germline, CDR1 is MDHEN, CDR2 SYDVKM. CDR3 sequence reads: CASSGSTYEQYF. DNA of the CDR3: TGTGCCAGCAGCGGCAGTACCTACGAGCAGTACTTC.